This T cell receptor (beta chain) was retrieved from a study of T cells in localized non-small cell lung cancer. Study-level points and caveats: Uninvolved neighboring lung showed the greatest T cell clonality, exceeding tumor. Because only a single region of the tumor was sequenced, heterogeneity remains possible. Higher T cell density in the blood was associated with longer overall survival, whereas higher adjacent-lung clonality associated with shorter survival. Researchers found a median approximately 55 of the top 100 tumor clones in adjacent lung.

The CDR3 consists of 15 residues. V dropped 5 bases and J dropped 5; count of bases not matched to a gene: 10. Germline-derived CDR1 and CDR2 are MNHEY and SVGAGI. This clone was recorded once. Its antigen is still unknown. TCRdb's copy holds only in-frame clones and misses some; the assay was immunoSEQ multiplex PCR. The sample lists approximately 8,000 clones; more than 75% were seen once. The V call is TRBV6-5, the J call TRBJ2-7, with 9 bases that match TRBD1. The sequenced sample was peripheral blood, obtained before any cancer treatment. The TCR sequence derives from a male donor at least 60 years old with stage III lung adenocarcinoma. CDR3 nucleotide sequence: TGTGCCAGCAGTCCCCTCCGGACAGGGGCCCACGAGCAGTACTTC. Its translation is CASSPLRTGAHEQYF.